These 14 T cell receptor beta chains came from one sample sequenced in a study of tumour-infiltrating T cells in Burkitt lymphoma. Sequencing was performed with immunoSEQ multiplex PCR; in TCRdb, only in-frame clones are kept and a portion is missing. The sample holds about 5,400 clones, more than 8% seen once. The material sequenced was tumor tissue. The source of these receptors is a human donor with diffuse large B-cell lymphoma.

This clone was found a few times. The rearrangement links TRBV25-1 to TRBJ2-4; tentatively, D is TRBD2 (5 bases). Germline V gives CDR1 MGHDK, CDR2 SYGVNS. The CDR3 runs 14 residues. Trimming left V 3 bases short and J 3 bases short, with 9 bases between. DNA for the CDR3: TGTGCCAGCAGTGACGCGGGTTACAAAAACATTCAGTACTTC. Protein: CASSDAGYKNIQYF.

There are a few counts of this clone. The CDR3: CASSLGVLRDNYNEQFF. The DNA for the CDR3 is TGTGCCAGCAGCTTAGGGGTCCTCAGGGACAATTACAATGAGCAGTTCTTC. This sequence joins TRBV11-2 and TRBJ2-1, with a possible D match to TRBD1 (6 bases). V was shortened by 1 base and J by 4 bases, with 17 bases between the two germline ends. This CDR3 is 17 amino acids long. Germline V gene sequence: CDR1 SGHAT, CDR2 FQNNGV.

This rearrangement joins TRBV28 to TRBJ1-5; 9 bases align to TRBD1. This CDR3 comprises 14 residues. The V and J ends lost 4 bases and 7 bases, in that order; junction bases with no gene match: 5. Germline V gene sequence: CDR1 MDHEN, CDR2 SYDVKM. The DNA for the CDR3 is TGTGCCAGCAGTTCGGGACAGGGCTCACAGCCCCAGCATTTT. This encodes CASSSGQGSQPQHF. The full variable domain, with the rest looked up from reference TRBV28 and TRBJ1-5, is DVKVTQSSRYLVKRTGEKVFLECVQDMDHENMFWYRQDPGLGLRLIYFSYDVKMKEKGDIPEGYSVSREKKERFSLILESASTNQTSMYLCASSSGQGSQPQHFGDGTRLSIL.

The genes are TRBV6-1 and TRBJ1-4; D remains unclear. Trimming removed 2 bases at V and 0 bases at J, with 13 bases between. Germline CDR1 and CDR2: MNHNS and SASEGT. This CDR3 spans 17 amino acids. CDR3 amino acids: CASSELSGAPTNEKLFF. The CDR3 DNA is TGTGCCAGCAGTGAATTATCTGGAGCTCCAACTAATGAAAAACTGTTTTTT.

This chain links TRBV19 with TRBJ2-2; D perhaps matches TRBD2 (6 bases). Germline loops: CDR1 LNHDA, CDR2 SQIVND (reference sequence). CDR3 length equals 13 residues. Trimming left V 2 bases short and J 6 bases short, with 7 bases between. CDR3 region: CASSIRRAGELFF. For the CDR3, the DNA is TGTGCCAGTAGTATAAGGAGGGCCGGGGAGCTGTTTTTT. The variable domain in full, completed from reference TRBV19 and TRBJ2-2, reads DGGITQSPKYLFRKEGQNVTLSCEQNLNHDAMYWYRQDPGQGLRLIYYSQIVNDFQKGDIAEGYSVSREKKESFPLTVTSAQKNPTAFYLCASSIRRAGELFFGEGSRLTVL.

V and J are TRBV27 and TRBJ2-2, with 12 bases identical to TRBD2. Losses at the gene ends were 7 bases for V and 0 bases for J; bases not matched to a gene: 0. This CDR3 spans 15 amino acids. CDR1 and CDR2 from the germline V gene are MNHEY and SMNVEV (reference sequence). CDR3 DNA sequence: TGTGCCAGCACTAGCGGGGGGGCGAACACCGGGGAGCTGTTTTTT. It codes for CASTSGGANTGELFF.

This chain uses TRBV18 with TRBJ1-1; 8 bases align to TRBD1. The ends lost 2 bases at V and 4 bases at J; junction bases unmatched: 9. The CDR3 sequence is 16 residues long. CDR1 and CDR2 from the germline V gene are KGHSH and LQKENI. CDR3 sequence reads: CASSPLGQGLPTEAFF. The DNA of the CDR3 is TGTGCCAGCTCACCATTAGGACAGGGATTACCCACTGAAGCTTTCTTT.

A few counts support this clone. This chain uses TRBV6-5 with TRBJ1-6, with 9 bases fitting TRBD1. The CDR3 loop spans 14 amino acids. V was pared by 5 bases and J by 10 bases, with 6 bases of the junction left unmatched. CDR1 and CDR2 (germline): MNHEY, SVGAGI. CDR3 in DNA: TGTGCCAGCAGTAGGGGACAGGGAGCATCACCCCTCCACTTT. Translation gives CASSRGQGASPLHF.

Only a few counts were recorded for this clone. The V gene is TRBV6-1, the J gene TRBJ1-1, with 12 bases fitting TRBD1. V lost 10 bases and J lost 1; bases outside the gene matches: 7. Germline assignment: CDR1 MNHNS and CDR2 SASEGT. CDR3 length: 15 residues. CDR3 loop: CAIVPGQGANTEAFF. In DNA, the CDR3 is TGTGCCATTGTCCCGGGACAGGGGGCGAACACTGAAGCTTTCTTT.

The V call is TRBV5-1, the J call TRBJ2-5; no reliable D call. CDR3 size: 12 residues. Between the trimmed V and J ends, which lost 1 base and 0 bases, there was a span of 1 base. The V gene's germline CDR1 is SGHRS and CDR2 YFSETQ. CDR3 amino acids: CASSLYQETQYF. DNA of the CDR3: TGCGCCAGCAGCTTGTACCAAGAGACCCAGTACTTC.

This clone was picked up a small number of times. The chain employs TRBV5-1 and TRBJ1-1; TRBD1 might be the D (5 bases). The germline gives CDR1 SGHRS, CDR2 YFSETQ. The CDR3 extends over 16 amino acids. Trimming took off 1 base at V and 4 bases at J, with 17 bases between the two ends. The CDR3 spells CASSLSMAGMSTEAFF. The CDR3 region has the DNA TGCGCCAGCAGCTTGTCGATGGCAGGGATGAGCACTGAAGCTTTCTTT.

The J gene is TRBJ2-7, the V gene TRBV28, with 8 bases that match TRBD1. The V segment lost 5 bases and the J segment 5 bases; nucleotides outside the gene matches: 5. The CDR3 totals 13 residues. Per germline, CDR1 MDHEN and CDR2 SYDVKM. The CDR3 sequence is CASSPGQGDEQYF. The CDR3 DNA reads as TGTGCCAGCAGTCCCGGACAGGGCGACGAGCAGTACTTC.

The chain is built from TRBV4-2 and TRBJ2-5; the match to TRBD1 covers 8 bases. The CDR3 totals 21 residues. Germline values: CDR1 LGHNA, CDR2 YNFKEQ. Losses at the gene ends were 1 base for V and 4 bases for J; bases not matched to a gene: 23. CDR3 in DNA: TGTGCCAGCAGCCAAGGGCGCGGGACAGGACCTATTCAATCGTTAGGAGAGACCCAGTACTTC. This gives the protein CASSQGRGTGPIQSLGETQYF.

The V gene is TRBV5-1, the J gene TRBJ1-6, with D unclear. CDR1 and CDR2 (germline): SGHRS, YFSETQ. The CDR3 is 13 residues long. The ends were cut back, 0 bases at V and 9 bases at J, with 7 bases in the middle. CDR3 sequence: CASSLEYSSPLHF. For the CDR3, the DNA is TGCGCCAGCAGCTTGGAGTACAGTTCACCCCTCCACTTT.